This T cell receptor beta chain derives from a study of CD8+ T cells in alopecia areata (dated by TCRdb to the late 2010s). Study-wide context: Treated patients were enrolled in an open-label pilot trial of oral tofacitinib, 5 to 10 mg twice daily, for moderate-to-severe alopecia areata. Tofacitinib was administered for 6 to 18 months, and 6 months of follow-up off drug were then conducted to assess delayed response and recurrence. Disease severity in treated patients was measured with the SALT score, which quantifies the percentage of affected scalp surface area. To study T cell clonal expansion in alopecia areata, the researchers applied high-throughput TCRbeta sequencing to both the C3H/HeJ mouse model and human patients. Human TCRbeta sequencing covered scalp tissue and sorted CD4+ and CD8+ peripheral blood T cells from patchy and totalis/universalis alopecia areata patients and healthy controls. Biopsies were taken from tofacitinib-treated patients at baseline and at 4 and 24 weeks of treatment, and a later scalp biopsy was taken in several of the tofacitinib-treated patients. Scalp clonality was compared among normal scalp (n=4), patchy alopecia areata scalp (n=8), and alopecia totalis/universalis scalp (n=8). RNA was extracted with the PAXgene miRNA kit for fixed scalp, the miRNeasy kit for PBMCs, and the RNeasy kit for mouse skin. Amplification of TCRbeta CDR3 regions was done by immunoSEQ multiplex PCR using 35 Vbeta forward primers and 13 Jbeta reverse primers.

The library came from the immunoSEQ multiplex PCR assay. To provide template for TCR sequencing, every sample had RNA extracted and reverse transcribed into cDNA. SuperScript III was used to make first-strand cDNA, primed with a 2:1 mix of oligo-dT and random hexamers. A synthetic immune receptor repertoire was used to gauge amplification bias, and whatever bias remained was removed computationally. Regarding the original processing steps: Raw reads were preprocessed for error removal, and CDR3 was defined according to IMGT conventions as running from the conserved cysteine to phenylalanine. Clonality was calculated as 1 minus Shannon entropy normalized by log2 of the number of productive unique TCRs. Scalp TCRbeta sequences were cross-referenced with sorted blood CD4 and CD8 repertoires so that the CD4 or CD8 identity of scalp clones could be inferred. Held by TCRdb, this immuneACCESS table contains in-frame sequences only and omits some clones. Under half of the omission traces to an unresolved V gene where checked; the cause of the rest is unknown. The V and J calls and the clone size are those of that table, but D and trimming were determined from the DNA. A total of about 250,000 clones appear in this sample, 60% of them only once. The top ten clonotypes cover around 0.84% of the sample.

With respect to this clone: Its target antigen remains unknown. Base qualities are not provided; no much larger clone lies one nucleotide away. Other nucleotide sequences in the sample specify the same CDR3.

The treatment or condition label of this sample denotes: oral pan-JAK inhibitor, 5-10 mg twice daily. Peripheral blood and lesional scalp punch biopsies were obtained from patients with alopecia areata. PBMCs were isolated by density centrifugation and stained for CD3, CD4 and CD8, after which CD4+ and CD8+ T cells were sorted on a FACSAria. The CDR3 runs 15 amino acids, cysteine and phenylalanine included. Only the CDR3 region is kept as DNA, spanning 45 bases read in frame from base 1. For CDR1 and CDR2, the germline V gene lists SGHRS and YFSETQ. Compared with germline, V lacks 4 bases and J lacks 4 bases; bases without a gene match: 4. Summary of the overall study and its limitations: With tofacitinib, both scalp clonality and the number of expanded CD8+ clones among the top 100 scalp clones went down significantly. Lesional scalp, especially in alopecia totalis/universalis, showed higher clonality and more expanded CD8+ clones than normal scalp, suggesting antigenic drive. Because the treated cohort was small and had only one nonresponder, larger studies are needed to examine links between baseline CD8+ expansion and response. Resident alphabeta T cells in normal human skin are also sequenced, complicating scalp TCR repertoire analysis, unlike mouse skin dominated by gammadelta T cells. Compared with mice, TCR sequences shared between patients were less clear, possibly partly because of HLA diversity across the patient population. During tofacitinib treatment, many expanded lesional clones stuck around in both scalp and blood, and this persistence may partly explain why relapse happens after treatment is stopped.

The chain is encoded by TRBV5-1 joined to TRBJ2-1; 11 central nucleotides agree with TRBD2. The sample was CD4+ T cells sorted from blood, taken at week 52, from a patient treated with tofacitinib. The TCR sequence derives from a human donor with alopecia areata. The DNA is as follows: TGCGCCAGCAGCCTGACTAGCGGGGTATACAATGAGCAGTTCTTC. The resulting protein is CASSLTSGVYNEQFF.